Sequencing of this T cell receptor (beta chain) was carried out in a study of T cell changes during pregnancy in multiple sclerosis. The ends lost 8 bases at V and 6 bases at J; junction bases unmatched: 7. Per germline, CDR1 LNHDA and CDR2 SQIVND (reference sequence). The CDR3 runs 14 residues. This table comes from immunoSEQ multiplex PCR, and its TCRdb copy is limited to in-frame clones, with some not included. The table shows 40,000 to 45,000 clones, with approximately 89% occurring only once. This chain links TRBV19 with TRBJ1-2; TRBD1 agrees at 12 bases. The sample here was CD4+ T cells from peripheral blood mononuclear cells, taken in the first trimester of pregnancy. The origin of this receptor is a female donor with multiple sclerosis, enrolled in a pregnancy study. The CDR3 loop reads CASRGQGAVHGYTF. The CDR3 DNA sequence: TGTGCCAGTCGGGGACAGGGGGCTGTTCATGGCTACACCTTC.